This T cell receptor beta chain was sequenced for a study of neurological immune-mediated disorders. Per the germline V gene, CDR1 is DFQATT and CDR2 is SNEGSKA (reference sequence). V lost 6 bases and J lost 0, with 12 bases in between. This CDR3 comprises 13 residues. By 5'RACE with 10-nucleotide random UMIs, the cDNA was made. TCRdb re-derived calls from the 5' RACE reads in MiXCR, one entry per CDR3 protein. The sample records around 64,000 distinct CDR3 sequences, around 3% being singletons. Study-wide results and limits: The most TCR clonal expansion was seen in HTLV-1-associated myelopathy, and the least was seen in multiple sclerosis, which fell below healthy controls. One related-CDR3 cluster, identified by phylogenetic grouping, held the repertoires of 18 of 34 multiple sclerosis patients and was a possible signature.

This clonotype was counted many times. Antigen unknown. Material for sequencing was PBMCs. The chain uses TRBV20-1 and TRBJ2-7; D could derive from TRBD1 or TRBD2 (5 bases each). The receptor comes from a woman aged 45 to 65 with multiple sclerosis. The CDR3 loop reads CSATGTVSYEQYF. DNA for the CDR3: TGCAGTGCAACCGGGACGGTCTCCTACGAGCAGTACTTC.